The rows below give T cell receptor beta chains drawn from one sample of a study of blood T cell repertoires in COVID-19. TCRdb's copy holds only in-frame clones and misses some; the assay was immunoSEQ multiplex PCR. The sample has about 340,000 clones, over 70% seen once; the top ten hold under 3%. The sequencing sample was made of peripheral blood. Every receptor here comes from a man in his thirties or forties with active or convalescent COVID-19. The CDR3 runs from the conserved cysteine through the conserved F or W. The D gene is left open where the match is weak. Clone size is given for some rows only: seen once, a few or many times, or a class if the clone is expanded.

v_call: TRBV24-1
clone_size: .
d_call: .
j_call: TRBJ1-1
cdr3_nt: TGTGCCACCAGTGCGACACCGTACACTGAAGCTTTCTTT
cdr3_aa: CATSATPYTEAFF

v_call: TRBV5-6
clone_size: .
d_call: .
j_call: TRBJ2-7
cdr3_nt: TGTGCCAGCAGCTTGGGCTCACTCTCCTACGAGCAGTACTTC
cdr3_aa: CASSLGSLSYEQYF

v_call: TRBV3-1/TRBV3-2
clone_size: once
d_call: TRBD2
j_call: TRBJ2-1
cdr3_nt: TGTGCCAGTCCCGCTAGCGGGAGTATCTACAATGAGCAGTTCTTC
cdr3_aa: CASPASGSIYNEQFF

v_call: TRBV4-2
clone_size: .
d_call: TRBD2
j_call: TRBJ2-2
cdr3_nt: TGTGCCAGCAGCCTATTTAGCGGGAGTAGCACCGGGGAGCTGTTTTTT
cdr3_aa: CASSLFSGSSTGELFF

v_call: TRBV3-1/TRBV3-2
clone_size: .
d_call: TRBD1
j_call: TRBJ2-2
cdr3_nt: TGTGCCAGCAGCCATCGACAGGGGCCAGCCGGGGAGCTGTTTTTT
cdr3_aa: CASSHRQGPAGELFF

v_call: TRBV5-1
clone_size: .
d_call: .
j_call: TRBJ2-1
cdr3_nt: TGCGCCAGCAGCTCAGGATTATACGATGAGCAGTTCTTC
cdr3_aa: CASSSGLYDEQFF

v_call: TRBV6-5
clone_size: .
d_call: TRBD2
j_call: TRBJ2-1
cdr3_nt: TGTGCCAGCAGTCGACTAGCGGGGGCGGATGAGCAGTTCTTC
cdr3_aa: CASSRLAGADEQFF

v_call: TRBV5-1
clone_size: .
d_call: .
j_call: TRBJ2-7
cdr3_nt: TGCGCCAGCAGCTCAGGATCGGGACAAGCCTACGAGCAGTACTTC
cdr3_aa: CASSSGSGQAYEQYF

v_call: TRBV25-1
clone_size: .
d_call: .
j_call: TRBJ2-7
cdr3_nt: TGTGCCAGCAGTGATCTGAGGAGCGAGACCTACGAGCAGTACTTC
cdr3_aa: CASSDLRSETYEQYF

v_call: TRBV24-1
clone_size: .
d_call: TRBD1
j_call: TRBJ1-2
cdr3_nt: TGTGCCACCAGTGATTTGCGGGCAGGGGGCGGCTATGGCTACACCTTC
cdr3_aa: CATSDLRAGGGYGYTF

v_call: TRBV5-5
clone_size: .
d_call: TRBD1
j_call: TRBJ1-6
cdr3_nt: TGTGCCAGCAGCCTGACAGGGTATAATTCACCCCTCCACTTT
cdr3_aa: CASSLTGYNSPLHF

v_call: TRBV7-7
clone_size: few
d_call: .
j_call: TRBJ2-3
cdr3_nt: TGTGCCAGCAGCTTCAGTATCTCTAGCACAGATACGCAGTATTTT
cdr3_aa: CASSFSISSTDTQYF

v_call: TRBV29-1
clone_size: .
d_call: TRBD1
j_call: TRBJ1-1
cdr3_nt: TGCAGCGTTGTTCCTCAACAGGGGACTGAAGCTTTCTTT
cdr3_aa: CSVVPQQGTEAFF

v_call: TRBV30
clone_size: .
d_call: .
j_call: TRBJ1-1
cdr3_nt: TGTGCCTGGAGAGACAGGTTGAACACTGAAGCTTTCTTT
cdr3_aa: CAWRDRLNTEAFF

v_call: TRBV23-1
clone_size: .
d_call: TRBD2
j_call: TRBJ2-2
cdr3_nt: TGCGCCAGCACTACCCCCACTAGCGGGAGACGAACCGGGGAGCTGTTTTTT
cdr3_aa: CASTTPTSGRRTGELFF

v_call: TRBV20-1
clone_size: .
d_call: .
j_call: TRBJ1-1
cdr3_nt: TGCAGTGCTAGAGAGGGAGGGTGGGCTTTCTTT
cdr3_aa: CSAREGGWAFF